A selection of T cell receptor beta chains follows, all from one sample in a study of blood T cells in healthy people across ages. MiXCR, applied by TCRdb to the 5' RACE reads, yields one record per CDR3 protein. The sample lists roughly 800,000 distinct CDR3 sequences, roughly 60% seen once, with roughly 22% in the top ten. Sequencing was done on a sample of blood. The receptors were sampled from a man aged 25-45 years in good health. The CDR3 runs from the conserved cysteine through the conserved F or W. D genes are given only for firm matches. Expanded clones are given a class, and other clones once, few, many or no size at all.

few | TRBJ2-5 | - | TRBV20-1 | TGCAGCGTGTGGCGGAGTAAAGAGACCCAGTACTTC | CSVWRSKETQYF
- | TRBJ2-6 | - | TRBV6-6 | TGTGCCAGCAGAGGGACCGCGGGGGCCAACGTCCTGACTTTC | CASRGTAGANVLTF
few | TRBJ1-3 | - | TRBV28 | TGTGCCAGCAGTTTGCCTGGAAACACCATATATTTT | CASSLPGNTIYF
- | TRBJ1-1 | TRBD1 | TRBV7-9 | TGTGCCAGCCAGGGGGAGGGCACTGAAGCTTTCTTT | CASQGEGTEAFF
- | TRBJ1-4 | - | TRBV4-3 | TGCGCCAGCAGCCAAGACGTGCCGGACACGGAGGTCTTGAATGAAAAACTGTTTTTT | CASSQDVPDTEVLNEKLFF
- | TRBJ1-2 | - | TRBV20-1 | TGCAGTGCTAGAGCCGGGGGGGAAACCAACTATGGCTACACCTTC | CSARAGGETNYGYTF
few | TRBJ1-6 | TRBD1 | TRBV5-1 | TGCGCCAGCAGCAAGGACAGGTATAATTCACCCCTCCACTTT | CASSKDRYNSPLHF
- | TRBJ1-1 | - | TRBV19 | TGTGCCAGTAGTATAGAAACCAACACTGAAGCTTTCTTT | CASSIETNTEAFF
- | TRBJ2-1 | TRBD2 | TRBV10-3 | TGTGCCATCAGTGACGGGACTAGCGGGAAGGATGAGCAGTTCTTC | CAISDGTSGKDEQFF
- | TRBJ2-5 | - | TRBV20-1 | TGCAGTGCTAGTACTAGGACAGCCTCACGCGCCCAGTACTTC | CSASTRTASRAQYF
many | TRBJ2-7 | - | TRBV4-3 | TGCGCCAGCAGCCTTCGCCGCCTCGGGACCTACGAGCAGTACTTC | CASSLRRLGTYEQYF
- | TRBJ2-6 | TRBD1 | TRBV20-1 | TGCAGTGCGCCCCGACAGGGGACCGGGGCCAACGTCCTGACTTTC | CSAPRQGTGANVLTF
few | TRBJ2-3 | - | TRBV20-1 | TGCAGTGCTAGAGGCACTGAGGGGCCACACGTCACAGATACGCAGTATTTT | CSARGTEGPHVTDTQYF
few | TRBJ2-5 | - | TRBV5-5 | TGTGCCAGCAGCGACATTGTTTGGGAGGAGACCCAGTACTTC | CASSDIVWEETQYF
- | TRBJ1-2 | - | TRBV5-1 | TGCGCCAGCAGCTCCGGACAAGGAATACCGCGCCGTGGCTACACCTTC | CASSSGQGIPRRGYTF
- | TRBJ1-2 | - | TRBV20-1 | TGCAGTGCTACGAAGGGACTTAACTATGGCTACACCTTC | CSATKGLNYGYTF